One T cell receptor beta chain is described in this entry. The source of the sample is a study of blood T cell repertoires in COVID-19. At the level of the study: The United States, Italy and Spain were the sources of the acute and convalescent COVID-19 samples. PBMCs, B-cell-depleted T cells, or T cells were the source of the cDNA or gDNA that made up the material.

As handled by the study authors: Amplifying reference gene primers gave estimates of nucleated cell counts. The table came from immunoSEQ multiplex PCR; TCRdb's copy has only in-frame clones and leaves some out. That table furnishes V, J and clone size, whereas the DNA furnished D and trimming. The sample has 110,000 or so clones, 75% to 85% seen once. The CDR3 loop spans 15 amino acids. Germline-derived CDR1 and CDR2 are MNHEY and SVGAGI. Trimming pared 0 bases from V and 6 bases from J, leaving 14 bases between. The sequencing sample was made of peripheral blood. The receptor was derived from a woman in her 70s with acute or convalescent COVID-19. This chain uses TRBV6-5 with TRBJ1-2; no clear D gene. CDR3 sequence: CASSYSDPGIDGYTF. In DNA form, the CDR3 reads TGTGCCAGCAGTTACTCAGACCCGGGAATAGATGGCTACACCTTC.